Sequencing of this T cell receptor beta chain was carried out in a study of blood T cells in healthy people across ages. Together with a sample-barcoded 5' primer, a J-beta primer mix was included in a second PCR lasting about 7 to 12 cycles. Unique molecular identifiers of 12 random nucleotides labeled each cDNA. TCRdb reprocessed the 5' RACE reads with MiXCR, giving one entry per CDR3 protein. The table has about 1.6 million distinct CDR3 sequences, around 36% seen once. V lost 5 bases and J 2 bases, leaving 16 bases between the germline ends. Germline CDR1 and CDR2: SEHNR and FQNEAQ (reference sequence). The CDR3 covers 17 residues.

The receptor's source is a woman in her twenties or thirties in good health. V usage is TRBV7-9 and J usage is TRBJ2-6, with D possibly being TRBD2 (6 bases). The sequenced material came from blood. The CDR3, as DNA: TGTGCCAGCAGCCCCGGTGGGGGGATCGCTGGGGCCAACGTCCTGACTTTC. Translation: CASSPGGGIAGANVLTF.